This TCR beta chain was retrieved from a study of T cells after yellow fever vaccination. Study-wide background: Where fractions had low cell numbers, libraries were prepared from them with the SMART-Seq v4 Ultra Low Input RNA kit. Points from the study as a whole: In FACS-sorted repertoires, abundant clonotypes from the bulk population could appear as contaminants. Reappearing after the booster were most of the clones from primary vaccination (roughly 96% CD4, approximately 85% CD8).

Generation of TCR cDNA used 5'RACE template switching (which added a universal primer site and UMIs). TCRdb fed the 5' RACE reads into MiXCR, producing one record per CDR3 protein. The sample lists under 250,000 distinct CDR3 sequences; approximately 3.2% were seen once. V lost 7 bases and J lost 2, with 8 bases in between. Germline CDR1 is MNHEY and CDR2 is SVGAGI. This CDR3 is built from 12 residues. The sample holds a few counts of this clonotype. No antigen is known for it. The V gene is TRBV6-5, the J gene TRBJ1-2; D call uncertain. This TCR came from a man aged 18 to 30 who received the YFV17D yellow fever vaccine. The source material was CD4+ T cells sorted from PBMCs, sampled 10 days after the yellow fever booster vaccination. CDR3 in amino acids: CASKRFNYGYTF. CDR3 sequence (DNA): TGTGCCAGCAAGCGGTTCAACTATGGCTACACCTTC.